A selection of T cell receptor beta chains follows, all from one sample in a study of blood T cell repertoires in COVID-19. Generated by immunoSEQ multiplex PCR, the TCRdb table keeps only in-frame clones and is missing some. The data contain some 390,000 clones, roughly 90% of them seen just once; the ten biggest clones take up around 1.7%. The sequencing input was PBMCs or T cells enriched from blood (not recorded which). The receptors shown here come from a woman in her thirties who had recovered from COVID-19. The conserved cysteine and the conserved F or W are not part of the CDR3 here.

TRBJ2-1,TRBV7-6,ASSLDIRSSYNEQF
TRBJ2-7,TRBV30,AWSRQTGGKQY
TRBJ1-2,TRBV6-5,ASAGEVGYT
TRBJ1-1,TRBV5-1,ASSSNSNTEAF
TRBJ2-1,TRBV27,ASSLPPAGGSSYNEQF
TRBJ2-7,TRBV24-1,ATSDLSASGSYEQY
TRBJ2-7,TRBV6-2/TRBV6-3,ASSYISDIEGEDYEQY
TRBJ1-1,TRBV14,ASSPHALMNTEAF
TRBJ1-2,TRBV7-3,ASGQQGADGYT
TRBJ2-1,TRBV28,ASSYFTGLYAGLAGQGRYNEQF